This T cell receptor (beta chain) was profiled in a study of T cell responses to AZD1222 COVID-19 vaccine. The repertoire was sequenced with immunoSEQ multiplex PCR; TCRdb's copy has only in-frame clones and lacks some. The data hold 150,000 to 200,000 clones, with 94% observed a single time. J was trimmed by 6 bases and V by 3 bases; bases with no gene match: 6. Germline CDR1 reads SGDLS; CDR2 reads YYNGEE. This CDR3 region has 15 residues. The rearrangement joins TRBV9 to TRBJ2-7, with 13 positions matching TRBD2. The receptor was isolated from an adult in good health. Sequencing was performed on peripheral blood, taken on day 0 of AZD1222 vaccination. CDR3 protein: CASSARTSGSSEQYF. Here the CDR3 DNA reads TGTGCCAGCAGCGCTCGGACTAGCGGGAGTAGCGAGCAGTACTTC.